The present T cell receptor beta chain was sequenced within a study of blood T cell repertoires in COVID-19. Study at large: Acute and convalescent COVID-19 specimens originated in the United States, Italy and Spain. T cells, B-cell-depleted T cells, or PBMCs supplied cDNA or gDNA.

Germline V gene data show CDR1 as MNHEY and CDR2 as SVGAGI. The CDR3 contains 13 residues. Trimming took 6 bases from V and 1 from J, leaving 7 bases between them. Study processing details: From reference gene primer amplification, estimates of nucleated cell counts were derived. Sequencing was performed with immunoSEQ multiplex PCR; in TCRdb, only in-frame clones are kept and a portion is missing. That table furnishes V, J and clone size, whereas the DNA furnished D and trimming. Of roughly 240,000 clones detected, 70% to 85% appear once; the ten largest clones hold under 2%. The source material was peripheral blood. The sequence derives from a woman of 80 years or more with acute or convalescent COVID-19. This chain links TRBV6-5 with TRBJ2-4; a weak D match, TRBD1 (5 bases). The CDR3 nucleotides are TGTGCCAGCAGCAAGGGGGCCAAAAACATTCAGTACTTC. As protein: CASSKGAKNIQYF.